The clone carrying this TCR beta chain was seen a single time. This entry is derived from a study of blood T cell repertoires in COVID-19. Whole-study context: Sites in the United States, Italy and Spain provided acute and convalescent COVID-19 samples. The analysed material was cDNA or gDNA that came from T cells, B-cell-depleted T cells, or PBMCs.

Repertoires were generated with immunoSEQ multiplex PCR, while TCRdb's copy carries only in-frame clones and drops some. Seen here are 85,000 to 120,000 clones, approximately 91% observed once, and the top ten hold 4.2%. Germline lookup yields CDR1 SGDLS and CDR2 YYNGEE. V lost 0 bases, J lost 0 bases, and 3 bases stayed unmatched. The CDR3 loop spans 16 amino acids. What was sequenced was peripheral blood. The genes are TRBV9 and TRBJ1-3, with TRBD1 matching over 7 bases. This receptor was identified in a man between 18 and 35 years old with acute or convalescent COVID-19. The CDR3 is CASSVGQGRSGNTIYF. The CDR3 DNA sequence: TGTGCCAGCAGCGTAGGACAGGGTCGCTCTGGAAACACCATATATTTT.